The sample holds a few counts of the clone carrying this T cell receptor (beta chain). Its antigen remains unknown. With a J-beta primer mix and a sample-barcoded 5' primer, a second PCR ran about 6 to 11 cycles. Each cDNA molecule carried a tag from a template-switch adaptor that contained 12 random nucleotides. TCRdb itself ran the 5' RACE reads through MiXCR, one entry per CDR3 protein. The table records some 700,000 distinct CDR3 sequences, over 20% of them present only once. The sample originates from a study of blood T cells in healthy people across ages. Study observations and caveats: A greater number of naive CD4+ cells and higher diversity distinguished long-lived donors from aged donors. Diversity of TCR beta per million T cells declined in a roughly linear way with age. Researchers judged that diversity estimates from one million T cells fell short of true values.

The CDR3 is made up of 12 amino acids. V dropped 4 bases and J dropped 9 bases, with 12 bases sitting between them. The V gene's germline CDR1 is SEHNR and CDR2 FQNEAQ (reference sequence). This rearrangement joins TRBV7-9 to TRBJ2-5; D is perhaps TRBD1 (6 bases). This TCR was recovered from a man aged 70 or older in good health. Sequenced: blood. CDR3 sequence (DNA): TGTGCCAGCAGCTGCCTAGAGGGGGCCCAGTACTTC. This translates into CASSCLEGAQYF.